These T cell receptor beta chains were read from a single sample in a study of circulating CD8 cells and anti-PD-1 response in melanoma. TCRdb ran MiXCR on the reads and lists one entry per CDR3 protein. The table shows 400 to 450 distinct CDR3 sequences, with 6% to 8% occurring only once. The material sequenced was CD8+ T cells from PBMCs, taken at baseline or after one month of anti-PD-1 therapy (not recorded which). The receptors stem from a human donor with melanoma. Each CDR3 is given with its conserved first and last residue. D genes are given only for firm matches. Some rows mark clone size as missing; the rest say once, few, many or name a class of expanded clone.

medium-sized,TRBJ2-5,.,TRBV30,TGTGCCTGGAGTGAAGGCAACCAAGAGACCCAGTACTTC,CAWSEGNQETQYF
large,TRBJ1-5,.,TRBV12-3/TRBV12-4,TGTGCCAGCAGCCGTGGACACAATCATCAGCCCCAGCATTTT,CASSRGHNHQPQHF
.,TRBJ2-3,.,TRBV2,TGTGCCAGCAGTGAACGGAGCACAGGTACGCAGTATTTT,CASSERSTGTQYF
large,TRBJ2-7,.,TRBV29-1,TGCAGCGTTGAGTTTCGGGAAGGGTACGAGCAGTACTTC,CSVEFREGYEQYF
large,TRBJ2-1,TRBD2,TRBV25-1,TGTGCCCCCCGGGAGGGGAGCTACAATGAGCAGTTCTTC,CAPREGSYNEQFF
large,TRBJ1-1,TRBD1,TRBV7-3,TGTGCCAGCAGCATCGGGACAGGGTTGAGCACTGAAGCTTTCTTT,CASSIGTGLSTEAFF
large,TRBJ1-2,TRBD1,TRBV13,TGTGCCAGCAGCTTAGGCCTCGACAGGGGGCGCGAGGATGGCTACACCTTC,CASSLGLDRGREDGYTF
medium-sized,TRBJ2-4,.,TRBV29-1,TGCAGCGTTGAGGGGCAGGGGTACATTCAGTACTTC,CSVEGQGYIQYF
few,TRBJ2-7,.,TRBV5-4,TGTGCCAGCAGCGAGGACGGCTACGAGCAGTACTTC,CASSEDGYEQYF
medium-sized,TRBJ2-3,.,TRBV19,TGTGCCAGCAGGGAGGCGATGAGCACAGATACGCAGTATTTT,CASREAMSTDTQYF
large,TRBJ2-1,.,TRBV4-1,TGCGCCAGCAGCTTCACCGGGACACAGAATGAGCAGTTCTTC,CASSFTGTQNEQFF
large,TRBJ2-1,.,TRBV29-1,TGCAGCGTTGAGGGCAACGAACTATTGGAGCAGTTCTTC,CSVEGNELLEQFF
large,TRBJ2-5,.,TRBV29-1,TGCAGCGTTGAAGGGGACCAGGGGATCTGGCAAGAGACCCAGTACTTC,CSVEGDQGIWQETQYF
medium-sized,TRBJ2-3,.,TRBV10-3,TGTGCCATCAGTGACGGACAGTCGATTAGCACAGATACGCAGTATTTT,CAISDGQSISTDTQYF
large,TRBJ2-3,TRBD2,TRBV2,TGTGCCAGCAGTGAGGAAGCGGGGGGCGACACAGATACGCAGTATTTT,CASSEEAGGDTDTQYF
medium-sized,TRBJ1-6,.,TRBV10-3,TGTGCCATCAGTCAGGGGAATTCACCCCTCCACTTT,CAISQGNSPLHF
large,TRBJ2-2,.,TRBV19,TGTGCCAGTAGTCCGGGGGCGGGCGGGGAGCTGTTTTTT,CASSPGAGGELFF
.,TRBJ2-7,.,TRBV29-1,TGCAGCGTTGGGCGGGACAGCTCCTACGAGCAGTACTTC,CSVGRDSSYEQYF
large,TRBJ1-1,.,TRBV25-1,TGTGCCAGCAGTATAGGGGGACGGACTGAAGCTTTCTTT,CASSIGGRTEAFF
large,TRBJ2-7,.,TRBV14,TGTGCCAGCAGCCAAGTCCAGGACATAAACTACGAGCAGTACTTC,CASSQVQDINYEQYF
.,TRBJ2-1,TRBD2,TRBV19,TGTGCCAGTAGTCCCCAACTAGCGGGGGGGGATTTGGGTGAGCAGTTCTTC,CASSPQLAGGDLGEQFF
large,TRBJ1-1,TRBD1,TRBV7-3,TGTGCCAGCAGCTTAAATCCAGGGGGGAACACTGAAGCTTTCTTT,CASSLNPGGNTEAFF
medium-sized,TRBJ2-2,.,TRBV28,TGTGCCAGCAGTTTTTACAGTAACACCGGGGAGCTGTTTTTT,CASSFYSNTGELFF
.,TRBJ2-7,.,TRBV28,TGTGCCAGCAGTTTGGTAGCGGCCCTCTCCTACGAGCAGTACTTC,CASSLVAALSYEQYF
medium-sized,TRBJ1-2,.,TRBV29-1,TGCAGCGTCCGGGGGGCAGACTATGGCTACACCTTC,CSVRGADYGYTF
medium-sized,TRBJ2-5,.,TRBV12-3/TRBV12-4,TGTGCCAGCAGCACTCAGGAGGGGCAAGAGACCCAGTACTTC,CASSTQEGQETQYF
large,TRBJ2-7,.,TRBV28,TGTGCCAGCACCGAGAGCCTCTCCTACGAGCAGTACTTC,CASTESLSYEQYF
large,TRBJ1-2,TRBD1,TRBV29-1,TGCAGCGTGGGACAGGGCAACTATGGCTACACCTTC,CSVGQGNYGYTF
.,TRBJ2-3,.,TRBV4-2,TGTGCCAGCAGCCTCGGCCCGGATACCCGGTATTTT,CASSLGPDTRYF
large,TRBJ2-5,.,TRBV30,TGTGCCTGGATGGCGGAGACCCAGTACTTC,CAWMAETQYF
large,TRBJ2-3,.,TRBV19,TGTGCCAGTAGTATAGTAGCTAGCACAGATACGCAGTATTTT,CASSIVASTDTQYF
large,TRBJ1-1,.,TRBV25-1,TGTGCCAGCAGTGAATTGGGTCAGGCCTTTGGAGCTTTCTTT,CASSELGQAFGAFF
large,TRBJ2-7,TRBD1,TRBV10-3,TGTGCCGCCCAGGGACAGGACGCCTACGAGCAGTACTTC,CAAQGQDAYEQYF
.,TRBJ2-1,.,TRBV19,TGTGGGTTTCGGACCCCTCTCTACAATGAGCAGTTCTTC,CGFRTPLYNEQFF
medium-sized,TRBJ2-7,.,TRBV29-1,TGCAGCGTTGAGCAGGGAGCTTACGAGCAGTACTTC,CSVEQGAYEQYF
large,TRBJ2-1,.,TRBV3-1,TGTGCCAGCAGCCAAGGCGATGTCCCCTCCTACAATGAGCAGTTCTTC,CASSQGDVPSYNEQFF
medium-sized,TRBJ2-7,TRBD1,TRBV7-2,TGTGCCAGCAGCCCAGGGACAGGGTACCCCTACGAGCAGTACTTC,CASSPGTGYPYEQYF
medium-sized,TRBJ2-1,.,TRBV20-1,TGCAGTGCTAGGTTGGTGGAGGTTCACAATGAGCAGTTCTTC,CSARLVEVHNEQFF
few,TRBJ2-5,TRBD2,TRBV28,TGTGCCAGCACCAGCGGGAGGGAGTCCCAGTACTTC,CASTSGRESQYF
large,TRBJ2-1,.,TRBV3-1,TGTGCCAGCAGCCCCCCCGGTGACTCCGCCTACAATGAGCAGTTCTTC,CASSPPGDSAYNEQFF
large,TRBJ2-1,TRBD2,TRBV20-1,TGCAGTGCTGGGCTAGCGGGGGGTAACAATGAGCAGTTCTTC,CSAGLAGGNNEQFF
large,TRBJ2-2,.,TRBV29-1,TGCAGCGTTCTCCGGACGAAGACCGGGGAGCTGTTTTTT,CSVLRTKTGELFF
large,TRBJ2-4,.,TRBV29-1,TGCAGCGTTGAAGCCGGGGAGGCCGCGGACATTCAGTACTTC,CSVEAGEAADIQYF
large,TRBJ2-7,.,TRBV20-1,TGCAGTGCCCTCTCCGACGAGACCTACGAGCAGTACTTC,CSALSDETYEQYF
large,TRBJ2-2,.,TRBV11-2,TGTGCCAGCAGCCCCCCCGCGGTTTACACCGGGGAGCTGTTTTTT,CASSPPAVYTGELFF
large,TRBJ2-7,.,TRBV2,TGTGCCAGCAGTGTGGGCATGATCTACGAGCAGTACTTC,CASSVGMIYEQYF
large,TRBJ1-1,TRBD1,TRBV2,TGTGCCAGCAGTGAGTCAGGGGGCCCAACTGAAGCTTTCTTT,CASSESGGPTEAFF
large,TRBJ2-1,TRBD2,TRBV3-1,TGTGCCAGCAGCCAAGGGGCGGGGGGATACAATGAGCAGTTCTTC,CASSQGAGGYNEQFF
large,TRBJ2-2,.,TRBV2,TGTGCCAGCAGTGAGAACGTGAACACCGGGGAGCTGTTTTTT,CASSENVNTGELFF
few,TRBJ1-5,.,TRBV5-4,TGTGCCAGCAGCCTCGGGAATCAGCCCCAGCATTTT,CASSLGNQPQHF
large,TRBJ2-3,.,TRBV19,TGTGCCAGTAGCGACACCGGGACCGTCTGGACAGATACGCAGTATTTT,CASSDTGTVWTDTQYF
medium-sized,TRBJ1-2,.,TRBV19,TGTGCCAGTAGCCACCTCGTTGAGTATGGCTACACCTTC,CASSHLVEYGYTF
large,TRBJ2-3,TRBD2,TRBV28,TGTGCCAGCAGTTTAGACGGGGGGGCCTTGGATACGCAGTATTTT,CASSLDGGALDTQYF
large,TRBJ1-5,TRBD1,TRBV2,TGTGCCAGGGGACAGACAAGCAATCAGCCCCAGCATTTT,CARGQTSNQPQHF
large,TRBJ2-1,TRBD1,TRBV20-1,TGCAGTGCTAGAGACCCTTGGACAGGGGGGGACAATGAGCAGTTCTTC,CSARDPWTGGDNEQFF
medium-sized,TRBJ2-5,.,TRBV30,TGTGCCTGGAGTGTAGAGCGGGCAGGGCTTGGGAGGGAGACCCAGTACTTC,CAWSVERAGLGRETQYF
.,TRBJ2-3,.,TRBV9,TGTGCCAGCAGCGTAGACCCCTCCGATACGCAGTATTTT,CASSVDPSDTQYF
.,TRBJ2-7,.,TRBV2,TGTGCCAGCCTTGTCGACAGGACCAACTCCTACGAGCAGTACTTC,CASLVDRTNSYEQYF
large,TRBJ2-1,.,TRBV11-1,TGTGCCAGCACCACCGGGGGCTCCTACAATGAGCAGTTCTTC,CASTTGGSYNEQFF